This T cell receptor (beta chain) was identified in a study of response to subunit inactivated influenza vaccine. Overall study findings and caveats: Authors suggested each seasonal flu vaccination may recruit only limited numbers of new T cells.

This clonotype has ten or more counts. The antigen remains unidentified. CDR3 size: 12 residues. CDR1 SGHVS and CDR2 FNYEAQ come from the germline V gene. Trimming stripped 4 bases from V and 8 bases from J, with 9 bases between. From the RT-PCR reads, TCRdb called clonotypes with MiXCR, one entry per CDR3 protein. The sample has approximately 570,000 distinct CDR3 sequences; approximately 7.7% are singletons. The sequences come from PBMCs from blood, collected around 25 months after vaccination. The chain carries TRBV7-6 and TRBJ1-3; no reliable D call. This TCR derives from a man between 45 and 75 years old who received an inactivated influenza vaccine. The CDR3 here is CASSSFMDTIYF. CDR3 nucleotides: TGTGCCAGCAGCTCCTTTATGGACACCATATATTTT.